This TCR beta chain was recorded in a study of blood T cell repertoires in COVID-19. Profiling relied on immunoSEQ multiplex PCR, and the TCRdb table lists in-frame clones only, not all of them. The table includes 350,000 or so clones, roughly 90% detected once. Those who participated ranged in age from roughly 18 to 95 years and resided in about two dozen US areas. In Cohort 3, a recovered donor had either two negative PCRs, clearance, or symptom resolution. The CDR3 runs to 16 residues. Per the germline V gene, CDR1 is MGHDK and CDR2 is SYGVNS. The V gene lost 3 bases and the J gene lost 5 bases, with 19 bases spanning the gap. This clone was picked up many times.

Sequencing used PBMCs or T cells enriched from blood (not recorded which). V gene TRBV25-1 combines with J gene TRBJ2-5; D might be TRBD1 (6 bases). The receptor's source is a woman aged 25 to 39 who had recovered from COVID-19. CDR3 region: CASSDEQGTSGETQYF. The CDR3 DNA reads TGTGCCAGCAGTGACGAACAGGGAACTTCGGGGGAGACCCAGTACTTC.